Following are 25 T cell receptor beta chains from one sample sequenced in a study of shared clonotypes between healthy human individuals. Assay: immunoSEQ multiplex PCR; the TCRdb copy retains only in-frame clones and omits some. In the table there are more than 2 million clones, 90% to 95% of which are singletons. CD8 cells regarded as naive lacked CD45RO, were positively chosen for CCR7, and omitted terminally differentiated effector memory CD45RA+ cells. The sample was naive CD8+ T cells from PBMCs. The source is a man aged 18-30 years in good health. Some clones in this sample may be carry-over from other donors' samples.

This chain joins TRBV30 and TRBJ2-3; the D is unclear. Germline V gives CDR1 GTSNPN, CDR2 SVGIG (reference sequence). The CDR3 has 14 amino acids. V was trimmed by 2 bases and J by 7 bases, leaving 16 bases between them. The CDR3 region is CAWSLGSGLNTQYF. CDR3 DNA: TGTGCCTGGAGTTTGGGTTCAGGTCTGAATACGCAGTATTTT.

The chain joins TRBV6-4 to TRBJ2-2; 9 nucleotides match TRBD2. This CDR3 spans 17 amino acids. Germline CDR1 MRHNA, CDR2 SNTAGT. V lost 0 bases, J lost 2 bases, and 4 bases stayed unmatched. CDR3 nucleotide sequence: TGTGCCAGCAGTGACTCCCTAGCGGGATCCAACACCGGGGAGCTGTTTTTT. This encodes CASSDSLAGSNTGELFF.

The table lists this clone with a few counts. The J gene is TRBJ1-1, the V gene TRBV28, with TRBD1 as a possible D gene (6 bases). Germline V gene data show CDR1 as MDHEN and CDR2 as SYDVKM. CDR3 length: 14 residues. Deletions cut 5 bases from V and 1 base from J, with 11 bases between. CDR3 sequence: CASSRQASNTEAFF. The DNA of the CDR3 is TGTGCCAGCAGTCGACAGGCTTCGAACACTGAAGCTTTCTTT.

The V gene is TRBV15, the J gene TRBJ1-4; no firm D call. The CDR3 extends over 17 amino acids. CDR1 is LNHNV and CDR2 is YYDKDF in the germline V gene (reference sequence). The ends were cut back, 0 bases at V and 4 bases at J, with 15 bases in the middle. Here the CDR3 DNA reads TGTGCCACCAGCAGAGATCATTTGGCAGACCTTAATGAAAAACTGTTTTTT. Translating gives CATSRDHLADLNEKLFF.

V is TRBV19 and J is TRBJ2-3; D unclear. CDR1 and CDR2 from the germline V gene are LNHDA and SQIVND (reference sequence). CDR3 length: 14 amino acids. The germline V and J ends were trimmed by 2 bases and 2 bases, with 8 bases remaining between them. The CDR3 DNA reads as TGTGCCAGTAGTATATGGGCGCCCACAGATACGCAGTATTTT. Translated, it gives CASSIWAPTDTQYF.

This clone was observed a handful of times. The chain couples TRBV28 to TRBJ1-5; possible D gene TRBD1, 5 bases. V shed 6 bases and J shed 6 bases, with 18 bases lying between them. CDR3 size: 15 residues. Germline CDR1 and CDR2: MDHEN and SYDVKM. The CDR3 spells CASSPLGTGGQPQHF. CDR3 nucleotides: TGTGCCAGCAGCCCCCTTGGGACGGGGGGTCAGCCCCAGCATTTT.

The chain combines TRBV10-3 with TRBJ2-1; tentative D call: TRBD2 (5 bases). V was shortened by 6 bases and J by 5 bases, with 11 bases between the two germline ends. CDR1 and CDR2 (germline): ENHRY, SYGVKD. CDR3 length equals 13 residues. The CDR3 DNA sequence: TGTGCCATCAGGCCCGGACTTAACAATGAGCAGTTCTTC. Protein sequence: CAIRPGLNNEQFF.

The rearrangement uses TRBV4-1 and TRBJ2-2; D could derive from TRBD1 or TRBD2 (5 bases each). The CDR3 has 13 residues. Germline V gives CDR1 MGHRA, CDR2 YSYEKL. The V end was cut by 6 bases, the J end by 6 bases, with 11 bases between. The CDR3 spells CASRGERPGELFF. Here the CDR3 DNA reads TGCGCCAGCAGAGGGGAGCGGCCCGGGGAGCTGTTTTTT.

The chain recombines TRBV6-1 with TRBJ2-7; D unclear. V gave up 2 bases and J gave up 5 bases, with 1 base separating them. Germline lookup yields CDR1 MNHNS and CDR2 SASEGT. This CDR3 is 10 amino acids long. This CDR3 reads CASSENEQYF. In DNA, the CDR3 is TGTGCCAGCAGTGAAAACGAGCAGTACTTC.

The sample holds one count of this clone. The identical CDR3 is also encoded by other nucleotide sequences in the sample. The chain recombines TRBV5-1 with TRBJ2-1; 7 positions match TRBD2. CDR3 length equals 16 residues. V lost 0 bases and J lost 0; bases outside the gene matches: 3. CDR1 and CDR2 from the germline V gene are SGHRS and YFSETQ. Here the CDR3 DNA reads TGCGCCAGCAGCTTGGGTCTAGCGGACTCCTACAATGAGCAGTTCTTC. Translating gives CASSLGLADSYNEQFF. The full variable domain, with the rest looked up from reference TRBV5-1 and TRBJ2-1, is KAGVTQTPRYLIKTRGQQVTLSCSPISGHRSVSWYQQTPGQGLQFLFEYFSETQRNKGNFPGRFSGRQFSNSRSEMNVSTLELGDSALYLCASSLGLADSYNEQFFGPGTRLTVL.

This chain uses TRBV2 with TRBJ2-5, with TRBD2 matching 9 bases. This CDR3 has 14 residues. Germline CDR1 is SNHLY and CDR2 is FYNNEI. With V trimmed by 3 bases and J by 2 bases, 1 base remained unmatched. For the CDR3, the DNA is TGTGCCAGCAGTGACCTAGCGGGACAAGAGACCCAGTACTTC. It yields the protein CASSDLAGQETQYF. Together with reference TRBV2 and TRBJ2-5, the CDR3 gives the full variable domain: EPEVTQTPSHQVTQMGQEVILRCVPISNHLYFYWYRQILGQKVEFLVSFYNNEISEKSEIFDDQFSVERPDGSNFTLKIRSTKLEDSAMYFCASSDLAGQETQYFGPGTRLLVL.

Note on this clone: This specimen includes other DNA sequences encoding the same CDR3. The rearrangement uses TRBV27 and TRBJ2-7; no clear D gene. The CDR3 has 11 residues. V was trimmed by 6 bases and J by 0 bases, leaving 3 bases between them. Germline V gives CDR1 MNHEY, CDR2 SMNVEV (reference sequence). The CDR3 is CASRHSYEQYF. As DNA, the CDR3 is TGTGCCAGCAGACACTCCTACGAGCAGTACTTC.

A remark on this clone: The junction shows a germline mismatch at one end, possibly a read error. J is TRBJ2-7 and V is TRBV15; tentatively, D is TRBD2 (6 bases). Germline loops: CDR1 LNHNV, CDR2 YYDKDF (reference sequence). This CDR3 contains 14 residues. The CDR3 DNA sequence: TGTGCCACCAGCCGAGAGCGGGTTTCAGACGAGCAGTACTTC. Its protein product is CATSRERVSDEQYF.

This chain connects TRBV5-6 to TRBJ2-7, with D maybe TRBD2 (5 bases). The CDR3 is 19 residues long. V lost 5 bases, J lost 0 bases, and 27 bases lay in between. CDR1 SGHDT and CDR2 YYEEEE come from the germline V gene. CDR3: CASSSARGLIRRNSYEQYF. The CDR3 bases are TGTGCCAGCAGTTCTGCACGGGGTTTAATAAGACGAAACTCCTACGAGCAGTACTTC.

V gene TRBV27 combines with J gene TRBJ1-1; D unresolved. The CDR3 totals 14 residues. Germline lookup yields CDR1 MNHEY and CDR2 SMNVEV (reference sequence). The ends were cut back, 0 bases at V and 6 bases at J, with 11 bases in the middle. The CDR3 nucleotides are TGTGCCAGCAGTTTATCGAAACGGGTCCCTGAAGCTTTCTTT. Translation: CASSLSKRVPEAFF.

V and J are TRBV28 and TRBJ1-2; no clear D gene. This CDR3 has 14 residues. V was pared by 2 bases and J by 0 bases, with 7 bases between. Looked up from germline, CDR1 is MDHEN and CDR2 is SYDVKM. In DNA form, the CDR3 reads TGTGCCAGCAGTTTAACACCAGCTAACTATGGCTACACCTTC. This sequence encodes CASSLTPANYGYTF.

The chain employs TRBV11-2 and TRBJ2-6; 11 bases align to TRBD1. This CDR3 is 18 amino acids long. CDR1 is SGHAT and CDR2 is FQNNGV in the germline V gene. The V and J ends lost 5 bases and 2 bases, in that order; junction bases with no gene match: 8. CDR3 amino acids: CASSARDRGLPGANVLTF. The CDR3 DNA reads TGTGCCAGCAGCGCCCGGGACAGGGGGTTACCTGGGGCCAACGTCCTGACTTTC.

The chain carries TRBV7-9 and TRBJ2-7; TRBD1 matches at 7 bases. Germline loops: CDR1 SEHNR, CDR2 FQNEAQ (reference sequence). The trim removed 4 bases at V and 4 bases at J, leaving 13 bases unmatched. The CDR3 has 16 residues. CDR3 sequence (DNA): TGTGCCAGCAGCTCCGAGCGACAGGGAGACTTTTACGAGCAGTACTTC. This sequence encodes CASSSERQGDFYEQYF.

The genes are TRBV7-2 and TRBJ1-5; unclear D gene. CDR1 and CDR2 (germline): SGHTA, FQGNSA. The germline V and J ends were trimmed by 6 bases and 0 bases, with 12 bases remaining between them. This CDR3 has 15 amino acids. CDR3 sequence: CASSYDGYSNQPQHF. The CDR3, as DNA: TGTGCCAGCAGTTACGACGGTTATAGCAATCAGCCCCAGCATTTT.

The chain uses TRBV5-6 and TRBJ2-3; 9 positions match TRBD2. Germline V gene sequence: CDR1 SGHDT, CDR2 YYEEEE. The CDR3 runs to 19 residues. V lost 4 bases, J lost 1 base, and 16 bases stayed unmatched. In DNA, the CDR3 is TGTGCCAGCAGCAGAGGGTGGGTAGCGGGAGTCGGTGGCACAGATACGCAGTATTTT. Encoded protein: CASSRGWVAGVGGTDTQYF.

The DNA of the CDR3 is TGTGCCAGCAAGCCATCCGGAAACACCATATATTTT. It translates to CASKPSGNTIYF. The V gene is TRBV6-5, the J gene TRBJ1-3, with D unresolved. The CDR3 is 12 amino acids. V was pared by 7 bases and J by 4 bases, with 8 bases between. From germline, CDR1 is MNHEY and CDR2 SVGAGI.

The chain is built from TRBV28 and TRBJ2-7, with D possibly called TRBD1 or TRBD2 (5 bases each). The CDR3 sequence is 14 residues long. V was pared by 5 bases and J by 2 bases, with 13 bases between. CDR1 and CDR2 (germline): MDHEN, SYDVKM. The CDR3 loop is CASSGGVGTYEQYF. In nucleotides, the CDR3 is TGTGCCAGCAGTGGGGGTGTGGGTACCTACGAGCAGTACTTC.

V is TRBV7-9 and J is TRBJ1-4; D not certain. Trimming shortened V by 5 bases and J by 11 bases, and 18 bases separated the two germline ends. Germline assignment: CDR1 SEHNR and CDR2 FQNEAQ (reference sequence). The CDR3 runs to 14 residues. CDR3 bases: TGTGCCAGCAGCGACTCAAGGGCCACACAGAAACTGTTTTTT. Protein product: CASSDSRATQKLFF.

This sequence joins TRBV13 and TRBJ2-7; no clear D gene. The germline CDR1 and CDR2 sequences are PRHDT and FYEKMQ (reference sequence). The CDR3 has 14 residues. Trimming pared 5 bases from V and 3 bases from J, leaving 14 bases between. The CDR3, as DNA: TGTGCCAGCAGCCCGGACCGGCGGAACTACGAGCAGTACTTC. Residues: CASSPDRRNYEQYF.

The gene calls are TRBV6-1 and TRBJ2-7; D not certain. CDR1 is MNHNS and CDR2 is SASEGT in the germline V gene. V was trimmed by 0 bases and J by 0 bases, leaving 9 bases between them. CDR3 length: 15 residues. The CDR3 here is CASSEARLLSYEQYF. For the CDR3, the DNA is TGTGCCAGCAGTGAAGCGCGCCTACTCTCCTACGAGCAGTACTTC.